This T cell receptor beta chain appears in the sequencing data of a study of blood T cell repertoires in COVID-19 (dated by TCRdb to 2020 to 2021). Regarding the complete study: Collaborator samples came from the United States, Italy and Spain and covered acute and convalescent phases of COVID-19. Samples came from the ongoing ImmuneRACE study (first 160 participants) plus 1,254 subjects from 6 global collaborators. The material from the prospective study consisted of cDNA or gDNA derived from T cells, B-cell-depleted T cells, or PBMCs. Nearly every sample came with metadata listing a de-identified subject ID, COVID-19 status, age in years and sex. Where available, HLA class I and class II types were taken from metadata supplied by the sample provider and were not determined by assay-based typing. Subjects who had been exposed to COVID-19, were actively infected with it, or had recovered from it provided the deeply sampled blood TCRbeta repertoires that made up the dataset. The repertoires were released in a freely available public database intended as a resource for research on the immune response to SARS-CoV-2.

What the research found in general, with its limitations: The quantity of clinical and demographic metadata differed by source and by participant and was supplied without curation.

Enrolling through a virtual design, the prospective study's participants ranged in age from about 18 to 89 years and lived across some 22 United States geographic areas. To assign participants to cohorts, the prospective study relied on clinical history that participants themselves reported in a screening survey and a study questionnaire. Exposed participants had been in contact with someone with a PCR-confirmed or clinician-diagnosed COVID-19 case within 2 weeks of study entry. In the prospective study, mobile phlebotomists collected whole blood, serum and a nasopharyngeal or oropharyngeal swab from each participant. Over a 2-month period, participants in the prospective study had the option of providing additional blood draws and questionnaires. Before DNA extraction, blood samples from the prospective study were shipped at room temperature or frozen. As for this clone: Its antigen target is currently unknown. One base away there is no much larger clone; base qualities are not given.

Cut back by 1 base and 3 bases, the V and J ends lie 14 bases apart. From a lookup of the germline V gene, CDR1 and CDR2 are KGHSH and LQKENI. From cysteine to phenylalanine, the CDR3 is 16 amino acids long. Kept here is only the CDR3 DNA, which spans 48 bases and is read in frame from base 1. TCRbeta CDR3 regions were amplified from genomic DNA using the immunoSEQ Assay, a bias-controlled multiplex PCR. In the paper's pipeline: The number of nucleated cells in each sample was estimated by amplification of reference gene primers within the assay. Sequence reads were collapsed and filtered to measure the absolute abundance of every unique TCRbeta CDR3 rearrangement. For each sample, productive Simpson clonality was calculated as the square root of Simpson's diversity index across productive rearrangements. TCRdb provides this immuneACCESS table in a form limited to in-frame rearrangements. Some clones are lacking; in checked studies, under half of them reflect an unresolved V gene, and why the rest are absent is not known. V and J calls and clone size are as listed in that table; D and trimming were resolved from the DNA. The sample table records about 270,000 clones; more than 85% of these occur just once. Jointly, the top ten make up less than 3.5% of the sample.

The sequence derives from a man aged 40-55 years who had been exposed to COVID-19. Material for sequencing was PBMCs or T cells enriched from blood (not recorded which). Here the chain combines TRBV18 and TRBJ2-3, and possibly TRBD2, on 7 matching bases. Here is the DNA: TGTGCCAGCTCACCACGGGGGGGCGTAAGGACAGATACGCAGTATTTT. It translates as CASSPRGGVRTDTQYF. Beyond the CDR3, the reference TRBV18 and TRBJ2-3 genes provide the residues; the full variable domain reads: NAGVMQNPRHLVRRRGQEARLRCSPMKGHSHVYWYRQLPEEGLKFMVYLQKENIIDESGMPKERFSAEFPKEGPSILRIQQVVRGDSAAYFCASSPRGGVRTDTQYFGPGTRLTVL.